A single sample is the source of the 29 T cell receptor beta chains below, sequenced in a study of PD-L1 blockade in urothelial cancer. Measured with immunoSEQ multiplex PCR; TCRdb has only the in-frame clones, and not every one. The sample consists of around 130,000 clones, around 85% of them appearing once. Time point: pretreatment peripheral blood. The source was PBMCs, collected around atezolizumab (anti-PD-L1) treatment. The source is a man aged 50-59 years with urothelial cancer.

The chain combines TRBV6-1 with TRBJ2-7; maybe TRBD2 (6 bases). Germline V gene data show CDR1 as MNHNS and CDR2 as SASEGT. This CDR3 is built from 17 residues. Trimming removed 4 bases at V and 3 bases at J, with 22 bases between. CDR3 sequence reads: CASSARLVKLAHYEQYF. In DNA, the CDR3 is TGTGCCAGCAGTGCGAGATTGGTAAAACTAGCTCACTACGAGCAGTACTTC.

This rearrangement joins TRBV7-9 to TRBJ2-1, with 8 bases identical to TRBD2. Germline-derived CDR1 and CDR2 are SEHNR and FQNEAQ (reference sequence). The junction had 11 bases not matched to a gene; V was cut back by 1 base and J by 6 bases. The CDR3 is made up of 17 amino acids. The CDR3 region has the DNA TGTGCCAGCAGCTTAGACCATAGCGGGGAAATTCTCAATGAGCAGTTCTTC. It yields the protein CASSLDHSGEILNEQFF. Full variable domain (rest looked up from reference TRBV7-9 and TRBJ2-1): DTGVSQNPRHKITKRGQNVTFRCDPISEHNRLYWYRQTLGQGPEFLTYFQNEAQLEKSRLLSDRFSAERPKGSFSTLEIQRTEQGDSAMYLCASSLDHSGEILNEQFFGPGTRLTVL.

The genes are TRBV18 and TRBJ1-2, with 7 bases that match TRBD1. This CDR3 region has 14 residues. The germline V gene encodes CDR1 KGHSH and CDR2 LQKENI. V was pared by 1 base and J by 4 bases, with 3 bases of the junction left unmatched. CDR3 in amino acids: CASSPQQGIYGYTF. The DNA for the CDR3 is TGTGCCAGCTCACCACAACAGGGGATCTATGGCTACACCTTC.

The chain links TRBV5-1 to TRBJ1-2; 10 nucleotides align to TRBD1. Germline values: CDR1 SGHRS, CDR2 YFSETQ. This CDR3 spans 15 amino acids. The V segment lost 3 bases and the J segment 4 bases; nucleotides outside the gene matches: 6. The CDR3 region is CASSWGTGAVYGYTF. The CDR3 DNA is TGCGCCAGCAGCTGGGGGACAGGGGCGGTCTATGGCTACACCTTC.

The J gene is TRBJ2-7, the V gene TRBV11-2, with 9 bases lining up with TRBD1. Trimming cost V 7 bases and J 4 bases; bases outside gene matches: 8. This CDR3 spans 14 amino acids. In germline, CDR1 is SGHAT, CDR2 FQNNGV. In DNA form, the CDR3 reads TGTGCCAGCACCCCGGGACAGGGAGTGTACGAGCAGTACTTC. It specifies CASTPGQGVYEQYF.

The sample holds a few counts of this clone. The chain recombines TRBV18 with TRBJ2-5; 9 nucleotides line up with TRBD1. The germline V gene has CDR1 KGHSH and CDR2 LQKENI. The junction had 5 bases not matched to a gene; V was cut back by 1 base and J by 5 bases. The CDR3 length is 15 residues. The CDR3 is CASSPRTGDTETQYF. DNA for the CDR3: TGTGCCAGCTCACCACGGACAGGGGATACGGAGACCCAGTACTTC.

Only a few counts were recorded for this clone. The J gene is TRBJ2-3, the V gene TRBV4-2, with TRBD2 identical over 8 bases. Unmatched junction bases numbered 4, after V lost 0 bases and J lost 2 bases. In germline, CDR1 is LGHNA, CDR2 YNFKEQ. The CDR3 loop spans 16 amino acids. CDR3 DNA: TGTGCCAGCAGCCAAGAACTAGCGGAGCCCACAGATACGCAGTATTTT. Its protein product is CASSQELAEPTDTQYF.

The chain links TRBV4-1 to TRBJ2-5; 8 bases agree with TRBD1. Germline trimming cut 3 bases from V and 4 bases from J; bases unmatched to any gene: 7. The germline CDR1 and CDR2 sequences are MGHRA and YSYEKL. The CDR3 is 15 amino acids. The CDR3 protein is CASSHSQGARETQYF. Written as DNA, the CDR3 is TGCGCCAGCAGCCATTCTCAGGGGGCTAGAGAGACCCAGTACTTC.

The gene calls are TRBV5-6 and TRBJ2-1; D unclear. V shed 0 bases and J shed 9 bases, with 7 bases lying between them. This CDR3 is 12 amino acids long. Germline V gene data show CDR1 as SGHDT and CDR2 as YYEEEE. CDR3 nucleotide sequence: TGTGCCAGCAGCTTGGTACCTAGTGAGCAGTTCTTC. It translates to CASSLVPSEQFF.

The V call is TRBV4-1, the J call TRBJ1-1, with unresolved D. CDR3 length equals 13 residues. The V and J ends lost 1 base and 1 base respectively, with 4 bases between them. CDR1 and CDR2 from the germline V gene are MGHRA and YSYEKL. The chain's CDR3 is CASSQVKNTEAFF. The CDR3 DNA is TGCGCCAGCAGCCAAGTTAAGAACACTGAAGCTTTCTTT.

This chain connects TRBV6-5 to TRBJ2-7, with a tentative D call TRBD2 (5 bases). The CDR3 consists of 15 residues. Trimming stripped 0 bases from V and 2 bases from J, with 11 bases between. Germline V CDR1 and CDR2: MNHEY, SVGAGI. For the CDR3, the DNA is TGTGCCAGCAGTTACTCGAGCCCGGGGACCTACGAGCAGTACTTC. Encoded protein: CASSYSSPGTYEQYF.

The chain carries TRBV6-5 and TRBJ2-7; 10 bases line up with TRBD2. The J segment lost 0 bases and the V segment lost 6 bases, leaving 2 bases of the junction unmatched. Germline assignment: CDR1 MNHEY and CDR2 SVGAGI. CDR3 length equals 14 residues. CDR3 region: CASSQREGSYEQYF. DNA of the CDR3: TGTGCCAGCAGCCAGCGGGAGGGCTCCTACGAGCAGTACTTC.

V gene TRBV7-5 combines with J gene TRBJ1-5. TRBV7-5 is a recognized pseudogene. The CDR3 length is 17 residues. CDR3 amino acids: CAAKRGPYTLGHQPQHF. The CDR3, as DNA: TGTGCCGCTAAGCGGGGCCCTTATACTCTTGGCCATCAGCCCCAGCATTTT.

The chain couples TRBV4-2 to TRBJ2-2, with 8 bases identical to TRBD2. Germline-derived CDR1 and CDR2 are LGHNA and YNFKEQ. CDR3 length equals 15 residues. The V gene end was trimmed by 0 bases and the J gene end by 8 bases; junction bases not matched to a gene: 5. CDR3 amino acids: CASSQDRGGTGELFF. The CDR3 nucleotides read TGTGCCAGCAGCCAAGATCGGGGGGGCACGGGGGAGCTGTTTTTT.

V gene TRBV27 combines with J gene TRBJ2-3; D possibly corresponds to TRBD1 (5 bases). CDR3 length equals 13 residues. Between the trimmed V and J ends, which lost 8 bases and 0 bases, there was a span of 9 bases. CDR1 and CDR2 (germline): MNHEY, SMNVEV (reference sequence). The DNA of the CDR3 is TGTGCCAGCCAGAGACAGAGCACAGATACGCAGTATTTT. Protein product: CASQRQSTDTQYF.

CDR3 DNA sequence: TGTGCCAGTAGTATATGGGGACAGGGCCCTAATCAGCCCCAGCATTTT. Residues: CASSIWGQGPNQPQHF. This sequence joins TRBV19 and TRBJ1-5; 9 bases are shared with TRBD1. Germline assignment: CDR1 LNHDA and CDR2 SQIVND (reference sequence). The ends lost 2 bases at V and 4 bases at J; junction bases unmatched: 6. There are 16 residues in the CDR3.

The chain joins TRBV6-5 to TRBJ1-3; TRBD1 agrees at 9 bases. Germline V gene data show CDR1 as MNHEY and CDR2 as SVGAGI. This CDR3 is built from 16 residues. Germline trimming cut 0 bases from V and 2 bases from J; bases unmatched to any gene: 2. The CDR3 DNA reads as TGTGCCAGCAGTTACTCGGACAGGGGAACTGGAAACACCATATATTTT. Amino acid sequence: CASSYSDRGTGNTIYF.

V and J are TRBV2 and TRBJ2-1, with 13 bases that match TRBD2. The germline V gene encodes CDR1 SNHLY and CDR2 FYNNEI. J gave up 6 bases and V 8 bases, and 7 bases lay outside the gene matches. This CDR3 comprises 15 residues. CDR3 protein: CASRRTSGSINEQFF. The DNA of the CDR3 is TGTGCCAGCCGTCGGACTAGCGGGAGTATCAATGAGCAGTTCTTC.

This clone has only one observation. This rearrangement joins TRBV19 to TRBJ2-3; maybe TRBD1 (5 bases). This CDR3 region has 13 residues. Germline V gives CDR1 LNHDA, CDR2 SQIVND (reference sequence). V lost 6 bases and J lost 4, with 11 bases in between. This CDR3 is CASSVRDPDTQYF. Written as DNA, the CDR3 is TGTGCCAGTAGCGTCAGGGATCCAGATACGCAGTATTTT.

CDR3 DNA: TGTGCCAGCAGCTTGGGGACAGTCAATTCACCCCTCCACTTT. Translating it yields CASSLGTVNSPLHF. The J gene is TRBJ1-6, the V gene TRBV7-9, with 7 bases fitting TRBD1. V shed 3 bases, J shed 7 bases, and the junction held 3 bases outside the gene matches. The V gene's germline CDR1 is SEHNR and CDR2 FQNEAQ (reference sequence). This CDR3 has 14 amino acids.

This chain uses TRBV5-5 with TRBJ2-7; the match to TRBD1 covers 10 bases. Trimming cost V 1 base and J 2 bases; bases outside gene matches: 6. The CDR3 runs to 16 residues. Germline V gives CDR1 SGHKS, CDR2 YYEKEE (reference sequence). CDR3 DNA: TGTGCCAGCAGCTTGAAGGGACAGGGGAGGACCTACGAGCAGTACTTC. Amino acids: CASSLKGQGRTYEQYF.

This sequence joins TRBV19 and TRBJ2-3; a possible D gene is TRBD1 (6 bases). Germline V gene data show CDR1 as LNHDA and CDR2 as SQIVND (reference sequence). V lost 4 bases and J 7 bases, leaving 15 bases between the germline ends. The CDR3 has 14 amino acids. CDR3 sequence (DNA): TGTGCCAGTAGTACTGGGGGCTTGGCACATACGCAGTATTTT. This sequence encodes CASSTGGLAHTQYF.

This clone was seen a single time. The chain is built from TRBV7-2 and TRBJ2-1; no firm D call. The CDR3 consists of 15 residues. Germline CDR1 and CDR2: SGHTA and FQGNSA. Trimming took 0 bases from V and 9 from J, leaving 15 bases between them. The CDR3 spells CASSLASLRSGEQFF. The CDR3 DNA is TGTGCCAGCAGCTTAGCGAGCCTACGATCCGGTGAGCAGTTCTTC.

The genes are TRBV2 and TRBJ2-7; D is unclear. Germline CDR1 is SNHLY and CDR2 is FYNNEI. V lost 6 bases, J lost 5 bases, and 20 bases lay in between. The CDR3 runs 15 residues. In DNA form, the CDR3 reads TGTGCCAGCAGAGGAGCGATACCAAACCCACACGAGCAGTACTTC. It specifies CASRGAIPNPHEQYF.

This clone was seen only once. The rearrangement links TRBV4-1 to TRBJ2-6; the D gene is possibly TRBD2 (5 bases). Germline CDR1 reads MGHRA; CDR2 reads YSYEKL. V lost 1 base, J lost 1 base, and 5 bases lay in between. The CDR3 is made up of 15 amino acids. CDR3 amino acids: CASSQAGSGANVLTF. The CDR3 DNA follows: TGCGCCAGCAGCCAAGCGGGGTCTGGGGCCAACGTCCTGACTTTC.

This sequence joins TRBV25-1 and TRBJ2-2; TRBD2 agrees at 14 bases. CDR3 length: 17 amino acids. From germline, CDR1 is MGHDK and CDR2 SYGVNS. V shed 6 bases and J 5 bases; nucleotides not matched to a gene: 8. In nucleotides, the CDR3 is TGTGCCAGCAGGGCGACTAGCGGGAGGGCCAATACCGGGGAGCTGTTTTTT. Encoded protein: CASRATSGRANTGELFF.

This clone was seen more than once but under ten times. The genes are TRBV6-6 and TRBJ2-1, with 7 bases that match TRBD2. The trim removed 9 bases at V and 5 bases at J, leaving 4 bases unmatched. This CDR3 has 12 amino acids. Germline V gene sequence: CDR1 MNHNY, CDR2 SVGAGI (reference sequence). The CDR3 reads CASCGRDNEQFF. CDR3 coding DNA: TGTGCCAGTTGCGGGAGAGACAATGAGCAGTTCTTC.

The rearrangement links TRBV5-4 to TRBJ2-7, with 14 bases aligning to TRBD2. This CDR3 comprises 17 residues. Germline lookup yields CDR1 SGHNT and CDR2 YYREEE (reference sequence). V lost 4 bases to trimming and J lost 1 base; unmatched junction nucleotides: 7. The CDR3 protein is CASSRTSGRISSYEQYF. CDR3 sequence (DNA): TGTGCCAGCAGCCGGACTAGCGGGAGGATTTCTTCCTACGAGCAGTACTTC.

This rearrangement joins TRBV7-9 to TRBJ2-1; 8 bases are a match to TRBD2. Germline CDR1 is SEHNR and CDR2 is FQNEAQ (reference sequence). After removal of 4 bases from V and 8 bases from J, the junction contained 13 bases not matched to a gene. The CDR3 contains 16 residues. CDR3 residues: CASSSLPGLVADEQFF. The CDR3 DNA follows: TGTGCCAGCAGCTCTTTACCGGGACTAGTTGCCGATGAGCAGTTCTTC.